The 28 T cell receptor beta chains below were found in one sample sequenced in a study of response to subunit inactivated influenza vaccine. Each CDR3 protein gets one entry after TCRdb re-called the RT-PCR reads with MiXCR. The profile shows about 480,000 distinct CDR3 sequences, 9.5% to 13% of them singletons. The specimen was PBMCs from blood, collected roughly 47 days after vaccination. These TCRs come from a man aged 50 to 60 who received an inactivated influenza vaccine.

This clonotype was observed at least ten times. The chain links TRBV27 to TRBJ2-5; TRBD2 matches 10 bases. The germline V gene encodes CDR1 MNHEY and CDR2 SMNVEV (reference sequence). The CDR3 loop spans 17 amino acids. V lost 1 base to trimming and J lost 1 base; unmatched junction nucleotides: 6. The CDR3 region is CASSLLGASGSQETQYF. CDR3 sequence (DNA): TGTGCCAGCAGTTTATTAGGAGCTAGCGGGAGCCAAGAGACCCAGTACTTC.

Here the CDR3 reads CASSLDGLAVVLPSYEQYF. The CDR3 DNA reads as TGTGCCAGCAGCTTAGACGGACTAGCAGTCGTCCTACCTTCCTACGAGCAGTACTTC. The V call is TRBV7-8, the J call TRBJ2-7, with 8 bases fitting TRBD2. With 1 base clipped from V and 1 base from J, the junction kept 15 bases outside the gene matches. Germline CDR1 is SGHVS and CDR2 is FQNEAQ. The CDR3 spans 19 residues.

V usage is TRBV9 and J usage is TRBJ2-1, with D perhaps being TRBD1 or TRBD2 (5 bases each). Germline V gene data show CDR1 as SGDLS and CDR2 as YYNGEE. V was cut by 2 bases and J by 8 bases, with 14 bases left in between. The CDR3 is made up of 14 amino acids. In DNA, the CDR3 is TGTGCCAGCAGCGTCGGGTGGGGGTCCGATGAGCAGTTCTTC. It is translated as CASSVGWGSDEQFF.

The J gene is TRBJ1-1, the V gene TRBV10-3, with D unresolved. CDR3 length: 14 residues. V was cut by 2 bases and J by 6 bases, with 13 bases left in between. Germline V CDR1 and CDR2: ENHRY, SYGVKD. The CDR3 sequence: CAISEPWRESEAFF. CDR3 nucleotide sequence: TGTGCCATCAGTGAGCCTTGGAGGGAATCTGAAGCTTTCTTT.

The gene calls are TRBV29-1 and TRBJ1-2, with D possibly TRBD1 on 5 matching bases. The germline gives CDR1 SQVTM, CDR2 ANQGSEA. CDR3 length: 14 amino acids. The V and J ends lost 7 bases and 7 bases respectively, with 22 bases between them. The CDR3 DNA reads TGCAGCGGGACTTTGATAAGGGGTGCGTCTGGCTACACCTTC. It codes for CSGTLIRGASGYTF. Based on the CDR3 plus reference TRBV29-1 and TRBJ1-2, the full variable domain is SAVISQKPSRDICQRGTSLTIQCQVDSQVTMMFWYRQQPGQSLTLIATANQGSEATYESGFVIDKFPISRPNLTFSTLTVSNMSPEDSSIYLCSGTLIRGASGYTFGSGTRLTVV.

This clonotype was found many times. The rearrangement joins TRBV20-1 to TRBJ2-3, with D tentatively TRBD2 (6 bases). CDR1 and CDR2 (germline): DFQATT, SNEGSKA (reference sequence). The V and J ends lost 3 bases and 0 bases respectively, with 7 bases between them. The CDR3 totals 13 residues. CDR3: CSARRGSTDTQYF. The CDR3, as DNA: TGCAGTGCTAGGCGGGGTAGCACAGATACGCAGTATTTT.

This clonotype was recorded many times. V and J are TRBV4-3 and TRBJ2-5, with D unclear. CDR1 is LGHNA and CDR2 is YSLEER in the germline V gene. The CDR3 loop spans 13 amino acids. V dropped 1 base and J dropped 1 base, with 4 bases sitting between them. The chain's CDR3 is CASSQGLQETQYF. In DNA, the CDR3 is TGCGCCAGCAGCCAAGGGCTCCAAGAGACCCAGTACTTC.

This clonotype has only a few counts. The genes are TRBV24-1 and TRBJ2-7; possibly TRBD1 for D (6 bases). The V end was cut by 6 bases, the J end by 3 bases, with 11 bases between. Germline V gene data show CDR1 as KGHDR and CDR2 as SFDVKD. The CDR3 is 13 residues long. The CDR3 is CATSQTGRYEQYF. In DNA, the CDR3 is TGTGCCACCAGTCAAACAGGGCGCTACGAGCAGTACTTC.

This clonotype showed up just a few times. V usage is TRBV10-3 and J usage is TRBJ1-1; weak D call: TRBD1 (5 bases). The V and J ends lost 6 bases and 2 bases respectively, with 16 bases between them. Germline CDR1 is ENHRY and CDR2 is SYGVKD. The CDR3 consists of 15 residues. CDR3 sequence: CAIRPQGLGNTEAFF. The DNA for the CDR3 is TGTGCCATCAGGCCGCAGGGATTAGGCAACACTGAAGCTTTCTTT.

V usage is TRBV6-5 and J usage is TRBJ2-3; D is perhaps TRBD1 (5 bases). This CDR3 spans 14 amino acids. Germline V gene sequence: CDR1 MNHEY, CDR2 SVGAGI. The ends were cut back, 2 bases at V and 6 bases at J, with 12 bases in the middle. For the CDR3, the DNA is TGTGCCAGCAGTTACCCTAATGCAGGGGATACGCAGTATTTT. This encodes CASSYPNAGDTQYF.

This clonotype was seen many times. The chain uses TRBV7-2 and TRBJ1-2; D remains ambiguous. Germline CDR1 and CDR2: SGHTA and FQGNSA. With 1 base removed from V and 1 base from J, the gap between germline ends came to 10 bases. The CDR3 runs 15 residues. Written as DNA, the CDR3 is TGTGCCAGCAGCTTAGGCCCAGCTCGTAACTATGGCTACACCTTC. This codes for CASSLGPARNYGYTF.

This clonotype was picked up a small number of times. The chain couples TRBV6-2 or TRBV6-3 to TRBJ2-1; 8 nucleotides line up with TRBD2. The CDR3 totals 16 residues. The germline V gene encodes CDR1 MNHEY and CDR2 SVGEGT. Losses at the gene ends were 0 bases for V and 8 bases for J; bases not matched to a gene: 9. CDR3 nucleotides: TGTGCCAGCAGTTACTCGTCCGGGAGGGCCTTGTATGAGCAGTTCTTC. Protein sequence: CASSYSSGRALYEQFF.

This clonotype was observed a handful of times. The CDR3 reads CASRPRQIANTGELFF. CDR3 in DNA: TGTGCCAGCAGGCCCCGGCAGATCGCGAACACCGGGGAGCTGTTTTTT. The V gene is TRBV6-1, the J gene TRBJ2-2; D gene unclear. Germline CDR1 is MNHNS and CDR2 is SASEGT. The CDR3 totals 16 residues. Trimming removed 6 bases from V and 0 bases from J, with 14 bases in between.

This clonotype was picked up a small number of times. The V and J genes are TRBV4-3 and TRBJ1-4; the D gene is possibly TRBD1 (6 bases). This CDR3 spans 18 amino acids. V lost 0 bases and J lost 2, with 16 bases in between. Germline CDR1 and CDR2: LGHNA and YSLEER. The CDR3 DNA sequence: TGCGCCAGCAGCCAAGAACAGGGACTATTTAGTACTAATGAAAAACTGTTTTTT. It encodes CASSQEQGLFSTNEKLFF.

This chain joins TRBV6-1 and TRBJ2-4; D perhaps matches TRBD2 (6 bases). Deletions cut 7 bases from V and 2 bases from J, with 15 bases between. The CDR3 has 15 amino acids. CDR1 MNHNS and CDR2 SASEGT come from the germline V gene. The CDR3 loop is CASNPPEGSKNIQYF. The DNA for the CDR3 is TGTGCCAGCAACCCGCCGGAGGGGTCCAAAAACATTCAGTACTTC.

This clonotype has a handful of counts. CDR3 residues: CASSLAGGATEAFF. The CDR3 DNA reads TGCGCCAGCAGCTTGGCGGGAGGGGCCACTGAAGCTTTCTTT. The V call is TRBV5-1, the J call TRBJ1-1; maybe TRBD1 (5 bases). The CDR3 is 14 amino acids. The germline V gene has CDR1 SGHRS and CDR2 YFSETQ. Trimming removed 0 bases at V and 4 bases at J, with 10 bases between.

The chain uses TRBV7-2 and TRBJ2-1, with TRBD2 matching 8 bases. Looked up from germline, CDR1 is SGHTA and CDR2 is FQGNSA. The CDR3 has 16 residues. Germline trimming cut 7 bases from V and 3 bases from J; bases unmatched to any gene: 11. CDR3 nucleotides: TGTGCCAGCACTCCGGGGGGGGGATTGAACTACAATGAGCAGTTCTTC. It codes for CASTPGGGLNYNEQFF. The full variable domain, rest sourced from reference TRBV7-2 and TRBJ2-1, is GAGVSQSPSNKVTEKGKDVELRCDPISGHTALYWYRQSLGQGLEFLIYFQGNSAPDKSGLPSDRFSAERTGGSVSTLTIQRTQQEDSAVYLCASTPGGGLNYNEQFFGPGTRLTVL.

This clonotype was detected ten times or more. The rearrangement uses TRBV20-1 and TRBJ2-7, with D possibly being TRBD2 (5 bases). Per germline, CDR1 DFQATT and CDR2 SNEGSKA (reference sequence). This CDR3 is 16 amino acids long. Deletions cut 5 bases from V and 2 bases from J, with 22 bases between. The CDR3 nucleotides read TGCAGTGCTCCCATGACTATGCAGGAAAGTACCTACGAGCAGTACTTC. Its protein is CSAPMTMQESTYEQYF.

V usage is TRBV3-1 and J usage is TRBJ1-6; tentatively, D is TRBD1 (6 bases). Germline V lookup: CDR1 LGHDT, CDR2 YNNKEL (reference sequence). V was clipped by 3 bases and J by 9 bases, with 12 bases between them. The CDR3 consists of 14 residues. The CDR3 loop is CASSQDSAGSPLHF. The CDR3 DNA reads TGTGCCAGCAGCCAGGACAGTGCTGGTTCACCCCTCCACTTT.

This clonotype was seen a handful of times. The CDR3 spells CASSASGIGEQYF. CDR3 bases: TGCGCCAGCAGCGCCTCCGGGATTGGGGAGCAGTACTTC. The rearrangement joins TRBV5-1 to TRBJ2-7; weak D call: TRBD2 (5 bases). V gave up 4 bases and J gave up 7 bases, with 15 bases separating them. CDR1 and CDR2 from the germline V gene are SGHRS and YFSETQ. This CDR3 has 13 amino acids.

This clonotype was seen a few times. The chain links TRBV12-3 or TRBV12-4 to TRBJ2-1; 9 bases align to TRBD2. V was clipped by 7 bases and J by 5 bases; unmatched bases: 9. The CDR3 is 15 amino acids. The CDR3 nucleotides are TGTGCCAGCACTTACCTAGCGGGGAGAAACAATGAGCAGTTCTTC. Translation gives CASTYLAGRNNEQFF.

This clonotype was seen a few times. The chain links TRBV7-9 to TRBJ2-5; no firm D call. V shed 5 bases and J shed 2 bases, with 15 bases lying between them. Germline V CDR1 and CDR2: SEHNR, FQNEAQ (reference sequence). This CDR3 comprises 15 residues. CDR3 bases: TGTGCCAGCAGCCTAATGGGGTCGAATCAAGAGACCCAGTACTTC. Its protein product is CASSLMGSNQETQYF.

This clonotype was seen many times. The genes are TRBV9 and TRBJ2-3; the D gene is possibly TRBD2 (7 bases). The CDR3 totals 16 residues. Germline assignment: CDR1 SGDLS and CDR2 YYNGEE. Trimming shortened V by 4 bases and J by 3 bases, and 18 bases separated the two germline ends. The CDR3 bases are TGTGCCAGCAGCCCTACCGGGGGGCTGGAAACAGATACGCAGTATTTT. Amino acids: CASSPTGGLETDTQYF.

Only a few counts were recorded for this clonotype. The chain couples TRBV20-1 to TRBJ2-7; 7 bases match TRBD1. Germline CDR1 and CDR2: DFQATT and SNEGSKA (reference sequence). The CDR3 spans 14 residues. The J segment lost 2 bases and the V segment lost 7 bases, leaving 11 bases of the junction unmatched. In nucleotides, the CDR3 is TGCAGTGGTGCCGGGACAGCCATAACCTACGAGCAGTACTTC. It is translated as CSGAGTAITYEQYF.

This clonotype was picked up a small number of times. The chain links TRBV28 to TRBJ2-5, with TRBD2 identical over 10 bases. The CDR3 contains 15 residues. With V trimmed by 6 bases and J by 5 bases, 9 bases remained unmatched. Germline V gives CDR1 MDHEN, CDR2 SYDVKM. As DNA, the CDR3 is TGTGCCAGCAGGACAAGCGGGAGGGATAGGGAGACCCAGTACTTC. It translates to CASRTSGRDRETQYF.

This clonotype was seen many times. At one of its ends the junction is not consistent with the germline gene, which may arise from a read error. J is TRBJ2-3 and V is TRBV5-1; D call uncertain. The V gene's germline CDR1 is SGHRS and CDR2 YFSETQ. The CDR3 covers 14 residues. CDR3 loop: CASSLVGSTDTQYF. The CDR3 DNA follows: TGTGCCAGCAGTTTGGTAGGGAGCACAGATACGCAGTATTTT.

This clonotype was observed at least ten times. The DNA for the CDR3 is TGCGCCAGCAGCCAATCAGAGTGGACAGGCGACTACACCTTC. Translated: CASSQSEWTGDYTF. The chain carries TRBV4-1 and TRBJ1-2; 7 bases agree with TRBD1. This CDR3 is 14 amino acids long. Germline V gene sequence: CDR1 MGHRA, CDR2 YSYEKL. V gave up 2 bases and J gave up 10 bases; unmatched junction bases: 10.

The table lists this clonotype with a few counts. The rearrangement joins TRBV3-1 to TRBJ2-3; 15 bases agree with TRBD2. The CDR3 contains 18 residues. Per germline, CDR1 LGHDT and CDR2 YNNKEL (reference sequence). V gave up 4 bases and J gave up 2 bases; unmatched junction bases: 7. CDR3 bases: TGTGCCAGCAGCCGAGGACTAGCGGGGGGGATACTCACAGATACGCAGTATTTT. Translated: CASSRGLAGGILTDTQYF.